The TCR beta chain described here comes from a study of T cells in localized non-small cell lung cancer. Study conclusions and caveats: Adjacent lung had a median approximately 57 of the 100 largest tumor clones. Higher T cell density in the blood was associated with longer overall survival, whereas higher adjacent-lung clonality associated with shorter survival. Tumor trailed uninvolved adjacent lung in T cell clonality, which peaked there.

The protocol was immunoSEQ multiplex PCR, while the TCRdb copy is restricted to in-frame clones and leaves out a portion. The sample lists about 27,000 clones, approximately 86% occurring once. Concerning this clone itself: What it recognizes is unknown.

This CDR3 spans 14 amino acids. V was clipped by 0 bases and J by 6 bases, with 9 bases between them. Germline V CDR1 and CDR2: SGHDT, YYEEEE. V and J are TRBV5-6 and TRBJ2-2; D unresolved. This sequence originates from a female donor aged 60 or older with stage II squamous cell lung carcinoma. The sample was peripheral blood, taken before any cancer treatment. CDR3 nucleotides: TGTGCCAGCAGCTTGGCCCTCGGGCCCGGGGAGCTGTTTTTT. This gives the protein CASSLALGPGELFF.